A selection of T cell receptor beta chains follows, all from one sample in a study of beta chain features in type 1 diabetes. Generated by immunoSEQ multiplex PCR, the TCRdb table keeps only in-frame clones and is missing some. Found here are about 360,000 clones, about 12% of them singletons; the top ten hold roughly 0.015%. Material: naive CD4+ T cells from blood. The receptors shown here come from a man between 18 and 35 years old in good health. Both conserved end residues are part of each CDR3. A D gene is named only where the DNA matches it firmly. Not every row has a clone size; where given, it reads once, few, many or a size class.

>15|few|TRBJ2-3|-|TRBV5-1
CASRPGGPSTDTQYF
TGCGCCAGCAGGCCGGGGGGCCCGAGCACAGATACGCAGTATTTT
>15|-|TRBJ2-3|TRBD2|TRBV18
CASSPPALAGDTQYF
TGTGCCAGCTCACCACCGGCGTTAGCGGGGGATACGCAGTATTTT
>13|few|TRBJ1-1|TRBD1|TRBV7-9
CASRQGSATEAFF
TGTGCCAGCCGACAGGGCTCGGCCACTGAAGCTTTCTTT
>14|-|TRBJ2-7|-|TRBV7-9
CASSLSAGTYEQYF
TGTGCCAGCAGCTTATCCGCAGGAACCTACGAGCAGTACTTC
>11|few|TRBJ2-1|-|TRBV29-1
CSAGQTMGQFF
TGCAGCGCCGGACAAACGATGGGGCAGTTCTTC
>13|-|TRBJ1-1|-|TRBV7-2
CASSLVLRGEAFF
TGTGCCAGCAGCTTAGTCTTGCGGGGTGAAGCTTTCTTT
>14|-|TRBJ1-5|-|TRBV30
CAWSTGNRDQPQHF
TGTGCCTGGAGTACAGGGAACCGAGATCAGCCCCAGCATTTT
>17|few|TRBJ2-1|TRBD2|TRBV5-1
CASSPRTSGVSYNEQFF
TGCGCCAGCAGCCCCCGGACTAGCGGGGTTTCCTACAATGAGCAGTTCTTC
>13|-|TRBJ1-5|-|TRBV28
CASSLELVQPQHF
TGTGCCAGCAGTTTGGAGTTAGTCCAGCCCCAGCATTTT
>13|few|TRBJ1-2|-|TRBV7-9
CASSVTGGDGYTF
TGTGCCAGCAGCGTAACGGGGGGGGATGGCTACACCTTC
>15|-|TRBJ2-3|-|TRBV30
CAWSVLRDFADTQYF
TGTGCCTGGAGTGTACTTAGGGACTTCGCAGATACGCAGTATTTT
>14|-|TRBJ1-1|TRBD1|TRBV2
CASRDRGGNTEAFF
TGTGCCAGCAGGGACAGGGGAGGAAACACTGAAGCTTTCTTT
>14|few|TRBJ1-2|TRBD1|TRBV2
CASSEGQGAGGYTF
TGTGCCAGCAGTGAAGGTCAGGGGGCAGGTGGCTACACCTTC
>14|many|TRBJ2-1|-|TRBV29-1
CSVELPSVGNEQFF
TGCAGCGTTGAGCTGCCTAGCGTTGGCAATGAGCAGTTCTTC
>16|-|TRBJ1-2|TRBD1|TRBV4-1
CASSQGGGQGNYGYTF
TGCGCCAGCAGCCAGGGAGGGGGACAGGGGAACTATGGCTACACCTTC
>13|few|TRBJ2-5|-|TRBV10-3
CAISDRGRETQYF
TGTGCCATCAGTGACAGGGGACGAGAGACCCAGTACTTC
>13|few|TRBJ1-5|-|TRBV19
CASSIGEHQPQHF
TGTGCCAGTAGTATAGGAGAACATCAGCCCCAGCATTTT
>17|-|TRBJ2-1|-|TRBV7-2
CASTFISGGQILHEQFF
TGTGCCAGCACCTTTATCTCTGGCGGACAAATCCTCCATGAGCAGTTCTTC
>13|few|TRBJ2-7|TRBD2|TRBV7-3
CASSLMTSGEQYF
TGTGCCAGCAGCTTAATGACTAGCGGTGAGCAGTACTTC
>12|-|TRBJ1-1|-|TRBV29-1
CSVDYGNTEAFF
TGCAGCGTTGACTATGGGAACACTGAAGCTTTCTTT
>15|-|TRBJ2-5|-|TRBV9
CASSVAPQGRETQYF
TGTGCCAGCAGCGTAGCCCCACAGGGGAGGGAGACCCAGTACTTC
>15|-|TRBJ2-7|TRBD1|TRBV7-2
CASSLGPGQGYEQYF
TGTGCCAGCAGCTTAGGGCCGGGACAGGGCTACGAGCAGTACTTC
>14|-|TRBJ1-2|-|TRBV4-2
CASSQDNSPYGYTF
TGTGCCAGCAGCCAAGATAACAGCCCCTATGGCTACACCTTC
>15|few|TRBJ2-2|TRBD2|TRBV6-5
CASSGRDFNTGELFF
TGTGCCAGCAGTGGGAGGGACTTCAACACCGGGGAGCTGTTTTTT
>16|few|TRBJ1-6|-|TRBV5-8
CASSLFSGQQNSPLHF
TGTGCCAGCAGCCTATTTTCGGGACAACAAAATTCACCCCTCCACTTT
>21|-|TRBJ1-5|TRBD1|TRBV15
CATSRGRARGTGDYSNQPQHF
TGTGCCACCAGCAGAGGGAGGGCGAGAGGGACAGGAGATTATAGCAATCAGCCCCAGCATTTT
>15|few|TRBJ2-3|TRBD2|TRBV30
CAWSVAGVGPDTQYF
TGTGCCTGGAGTGTAGCGGGAGTTGGCCCAGATACGCAGTATTTT
>13|-|TRBJ1-2|-|TRBV19
CASSNAGNYGYTF
TGTGCCAGTAGTAATGCAGGGAACTATGGCTACACCTTC
>14|few|TRBJ2-7|TRBD2|TRBV7-2
CASSLVASGDLGYF
TGTGCCAGCAGCTTAGTGGCTAGCGGCGACCTGGGGTACTTC
>15|few|TRBJ1-6|-|TRBV6-6
CASRLLRDYNSPLHF
TGTGCCAGCAGGCTTCTGCGGGATTATAATTCACCCCTCCACTTT
>16|-|TRBJ1-1|-|TRBV4-2
CASSQGDRPMNTEAFF
TGTGCCAGCAGCCAGGGAGACAGGCCAATGAACACTGAAGCTTTCTTT
>14|-|TRBJ1-5|-|TRBV28
CASRRDPRRQPQHF
TGTGCCAGCAGGCGGGACCCAAGGAGGCAGCCCCAGCATTTT
>11|-|TRBJ1-1|TRBD1|TRBV20-1
CSAATGFEAFF
TGCAGTGCAGCGACAGGGTTTGAAGCTTTCTTT
>15|-|TRBJ2-1|-|TRBV11-2
CASSLAGSPYNEQFF
TGTGCCAGCAGCTTAGCGGGTAGCCCCTACAATGAGCAGTTCTTC
>15|few|TRBJ2-2|TRBD1|TRBV27
CASSFRQGTTGELFF
TGTGCCAGCAGTTTTCGACAGGGTACCACCGGGGAGCTGTTTTTT
>13|-|TRBJ2-1|-|TRBV28
CASSFSYYNEQFF
TGTGCCAGCAGTTTTTCCTACTACAATGAGCAGTTCTTC
>12|-|TRBJ2-1|TRBD1|TRBV28
CASSSLGDREFF
TGTGCCAGCAGTTCCCTTGGGGACAGGGAGTTCTTC
>15|few|TRBJ1-5|TRBD1|TRBV4-2
CASSPPTGDNQPQHF
TGTGCCAGCAGCCCCCCGACAGGGGATAATCAGCCCCAGCATTTT
>13|few|TRBJ2-5|-|TRBV5-1
CASSFGYGETQYF
TGCGCCAGCAGCTTCGGGTATGGAGAGACCCAGTACTTC
>15|-|TRBJ2-7|-|TRBV6-6
CASSYSTAGRHEQYF
TGTGCCAGCAGTTACTCGACAGCCGGACGCCACGAGCAGTACTTC
>16|-|TRBJ2-2|TRBD2|TRBV9
CASSVATSGTTGELFF
TGTGCCAGCAGCGTAGCGACTAGCGGGACAACCGGGGAGCTGTTTTTT
>13|-|TRBJ1-1|TRBD1|TRBV30
CAWSTGPGAEAFF
TGTGCCTGGTCGACAGGGCCCGGAGCGGAAGCTTTCTTT
>15|-|TRBJ2-5|TRBD2|TRBV5-1
CASSFSTSGWETQYF
TGCGCCAGCAGCTTTTCGACTAGCGGGTGGGAGACCCAGTACTTC
>17|few|TRBJ1-5|TRBD1|TRBV7-2
CASSLRTGSMGNQPQHF
TGTGCCAGCAGCCTGCGGACAGGGTCAATGGGAAATCAGCCCCAGCATTTT
>13|-|TRBJ2-3|TRBD1|TRBV6-5
CASSSPQGYTQYF
TGTGCCAGCAGTTCCCCACAGGGGTATACGCAGTATTTT
>15|-|TRBJ1-5|-|TRBV6-6
CASSYDPRSNQPQHF
TGTGCCAGCAGTTACGACCCGAGGAGCAATCAGCCCCAGCATTTT